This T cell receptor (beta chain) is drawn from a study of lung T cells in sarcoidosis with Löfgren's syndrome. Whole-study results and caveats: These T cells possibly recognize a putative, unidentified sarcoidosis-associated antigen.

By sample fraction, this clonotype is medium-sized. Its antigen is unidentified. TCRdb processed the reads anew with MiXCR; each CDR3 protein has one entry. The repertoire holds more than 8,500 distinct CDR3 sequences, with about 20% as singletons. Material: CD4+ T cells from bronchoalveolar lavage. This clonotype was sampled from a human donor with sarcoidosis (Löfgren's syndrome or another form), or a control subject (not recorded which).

The DNA of the CDR3 is TGTGCCAGCAGTCCTTCTGGTCTAGCGGGAAGAGAGGAGACCCAGTACTTC. This codes for CASSPSGLAGREETQYF. V and J are TRBV28 and TRBJ2-5, with 9 bases matching TRBD2. Germline V gene sequence: CDR1 MDHEN, CDR2 SYDVKM. The V segment lost 5 bases and the J segment 5 bases; nucleotides outside the gene matches: 15. This CDR3 has 17 amino acids.